This T cell receptor (beta chain) is drawn from a study of T cell repertoires in cytomegalovirus infection (dated by TCRdb to the late 2010s). About the study as a whole: Peptide stimulations targeted recently identified HLA-C-restricted CMV epitopes, whose presentation resists viral immunomodulation, together with well-studied HLA-B-restricted epitopes. Donor HLA type was relevant to the analysis, as public TCR beta signatures indicated carriage of CMV infection together with the matching HLA type. Points the paper makes about the study in general: The ex vivo response was dominated by HLA-C-restricted CMV-specific TCR beta clonotypes, which also provided the single most frequent clonotype in two of eight donors. Cumulative frequency of public TCR beta family members discriminated carriers of CMV infection plus the relevant HLA type in this cohort and an independent roughly 320-donor cohort.

The CDR3, from cysteine to phenylalanine, totals 16 residues. The read is trimmed to its CDR3 DNA, 48 bases read in frame from base 1. For this chain, trimming is 5 bases at the V end and 0 bases at the J end, and the number of junction bases without a gene match is 3. CDR1 and CDR2, looked up from the germline V gene (reference sequence), are DFQATT and SNEGSKA. In the paper's terms, the treatment or condition label means: in vitro stimulation with specific CMV peptide epitopes to enrich CMV-specific T cells. Sequencing was performed on an Illumina HiSeq 1500. The raw public data were reprocessed by TCRdb itself: fastp quality trimming at Q25, MiXCR clonotype calling, in-frame beta chains only. Each CDR3 protein appears once, grouped with its most common genes and DNA. In all, the sample holds just under 500,000 distinct CDR3 sequences, and roughly a third of those were seen once. 15% to 20% of the sample is held by the ten biggest clonotypes.

A note on this clonotype: Which antigen it targets is not known. It has no much larger one-base neighbor in the sample; base qualities were not kept.

The receptor's source is a human donor in good health (CMV status not recorded). Some clones in this sample may be carry-over from other donors' samples. This sample comprised cultured PBMCs, obtained from culture after CMV antigen stimulation. The sequence joins TRBV20-1 to TRBJ2-6; 11 middle bases align to TRBD2. The DNA is as follows: TGCAGTGCTGCGACTAGCGGGAACTCTGGGGCCAACGTCCTGACTTTC. Its protein product is CSAATSGNSGANVLTF.